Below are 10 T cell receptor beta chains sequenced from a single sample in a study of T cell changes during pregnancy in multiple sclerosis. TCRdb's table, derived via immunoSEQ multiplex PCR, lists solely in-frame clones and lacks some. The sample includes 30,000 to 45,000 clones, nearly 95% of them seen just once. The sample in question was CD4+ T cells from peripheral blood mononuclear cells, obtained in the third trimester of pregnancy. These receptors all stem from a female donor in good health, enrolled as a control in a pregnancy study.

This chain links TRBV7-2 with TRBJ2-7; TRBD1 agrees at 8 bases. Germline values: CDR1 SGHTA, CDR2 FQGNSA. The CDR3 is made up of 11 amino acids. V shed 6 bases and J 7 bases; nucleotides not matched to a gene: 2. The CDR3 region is CASRTGEEQYF. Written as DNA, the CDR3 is TGTGCCAGCAGGACAGGGGAAGAGCAGTACTTC.

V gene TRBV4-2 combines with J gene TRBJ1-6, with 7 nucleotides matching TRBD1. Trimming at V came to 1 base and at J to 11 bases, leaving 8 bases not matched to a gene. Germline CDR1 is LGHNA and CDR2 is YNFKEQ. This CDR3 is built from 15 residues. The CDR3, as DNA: TGTGCCAGCAGCCAAGTAGGCGACAGGGCTCCACCCCTCCACTTT. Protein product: CASSQVGDRAPPLHF.

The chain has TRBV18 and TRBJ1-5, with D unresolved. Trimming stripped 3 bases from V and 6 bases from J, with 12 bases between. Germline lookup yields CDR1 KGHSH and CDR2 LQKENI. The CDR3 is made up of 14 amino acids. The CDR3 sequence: CASSPIRGGQPQHF. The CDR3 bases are TGTGCCAGCTCACCTATCCGGGGTGGTCAGCCCCAGCATTTT. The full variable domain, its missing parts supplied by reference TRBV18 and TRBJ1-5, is NAGVMQNPRHLVRRRGQEARLRCSPMKGHSHVYWYRQLPEEGLKFMVYLQKENIIDESGMPKERFSAEFPKEGPSILRIQQVVRGDSAAYFCASSPIRGGQPQHFGDGTRLSIL.

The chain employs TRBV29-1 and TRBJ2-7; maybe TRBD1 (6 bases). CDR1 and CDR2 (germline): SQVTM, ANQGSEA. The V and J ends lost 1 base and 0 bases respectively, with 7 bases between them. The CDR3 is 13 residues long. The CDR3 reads CSVEGDTSYEQYF. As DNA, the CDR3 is TGCAGCGTTGAAGGGGACACCTCCTACGAGCAGTACTTC.

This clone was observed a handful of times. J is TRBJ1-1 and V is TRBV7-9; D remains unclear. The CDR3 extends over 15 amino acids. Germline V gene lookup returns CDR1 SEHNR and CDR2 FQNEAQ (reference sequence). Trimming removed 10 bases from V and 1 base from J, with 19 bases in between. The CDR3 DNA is TGTGCCACCACAGCTTATACTCTCCCGAACACTGAAGCTTTCTTT. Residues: CATTAYTLPNTEAFF.

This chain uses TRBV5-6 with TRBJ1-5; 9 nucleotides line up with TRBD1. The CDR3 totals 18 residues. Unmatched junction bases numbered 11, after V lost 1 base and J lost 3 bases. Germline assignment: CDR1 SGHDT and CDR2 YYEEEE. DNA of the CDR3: TGTGCCAGCAGCTTGAGTCTACGACAGGGGGGGATCAATCAGCCCCAGCATTTT. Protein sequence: CASSLSLRQGGINQPQHF.

The CDR3: CASSPNEGDTQYF. The CDR3, as DNA: TGTGCCAGCTCACCAAATGAGGGTGATACGCAGTATTTT. The chain couples TRBV18 to TRBJ2-3; D possibly corresponds to TRBD2 (5 bases). The CDR3 has 13 residues. Trimming shortened V by 2 bases and J by 6 bases, and 9 bases separated the two germline ends. Per the germline V gene, CDR1 is KGHSH and CDR2 is LQKENI.

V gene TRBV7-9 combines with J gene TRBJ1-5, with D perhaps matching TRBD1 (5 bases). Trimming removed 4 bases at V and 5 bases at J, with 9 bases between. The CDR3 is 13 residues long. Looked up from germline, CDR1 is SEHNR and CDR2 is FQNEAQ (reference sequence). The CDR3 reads CASSWGPYQPQHF. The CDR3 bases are TGTGCCAGCAGCTGGGGCCCATATCAGCCCCAGCATTTT. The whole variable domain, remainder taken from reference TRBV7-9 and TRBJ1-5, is DTGVSQNPRHKITKRGQNVTFRCDPISEHNRLYWYRQTLGQGPEFLTYFQNEAQLEKSRLLSDRFSAERPKGSFSTLEIQRTEQGDSAMYLCASSWGPYQPQHFGDGTRLSIL.

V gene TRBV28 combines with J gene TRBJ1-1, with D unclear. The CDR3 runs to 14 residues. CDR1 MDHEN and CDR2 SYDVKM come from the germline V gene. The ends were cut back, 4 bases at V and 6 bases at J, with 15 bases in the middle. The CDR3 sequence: CASSSHYIVAEAFF. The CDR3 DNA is TGTGCCAGCAGTTCCCACTATATAGTCGCTGAAGCTTTCTTT.

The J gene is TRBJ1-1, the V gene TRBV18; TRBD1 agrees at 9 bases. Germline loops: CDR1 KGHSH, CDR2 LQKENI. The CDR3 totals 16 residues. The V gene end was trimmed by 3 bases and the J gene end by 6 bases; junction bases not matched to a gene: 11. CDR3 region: CASSPRPGQGRAEAFF. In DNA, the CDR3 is TGTGCCAGCTCACCGCGACCGGGACAGGGACGGGCTGAAGCTTTCTTT.